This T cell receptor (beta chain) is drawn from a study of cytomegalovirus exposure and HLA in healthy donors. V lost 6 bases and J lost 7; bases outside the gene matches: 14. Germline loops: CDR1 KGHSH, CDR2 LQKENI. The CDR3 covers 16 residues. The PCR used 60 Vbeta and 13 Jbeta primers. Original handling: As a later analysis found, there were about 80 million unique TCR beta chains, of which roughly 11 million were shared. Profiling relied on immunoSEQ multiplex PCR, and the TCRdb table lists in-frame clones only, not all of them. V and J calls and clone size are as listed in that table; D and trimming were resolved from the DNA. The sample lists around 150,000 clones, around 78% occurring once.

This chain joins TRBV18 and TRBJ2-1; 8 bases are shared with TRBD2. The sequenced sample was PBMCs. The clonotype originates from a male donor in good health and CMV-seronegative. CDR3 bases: TGTGCCAGCTCCCCGCCCCGGACTAGCACCCTTAATGAGCAGTTCTTC. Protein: CASSPPRTSTLNEQFF.